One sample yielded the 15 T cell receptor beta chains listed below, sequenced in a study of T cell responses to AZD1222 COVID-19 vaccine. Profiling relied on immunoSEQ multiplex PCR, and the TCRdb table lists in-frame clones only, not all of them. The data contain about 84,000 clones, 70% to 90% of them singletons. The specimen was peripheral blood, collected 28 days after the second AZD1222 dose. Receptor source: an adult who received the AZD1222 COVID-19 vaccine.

The chain's CDR3 is CASSLAGGPGTQYF. The DNA for the CDR3 is TGTGCCAGCTCGTTAGCGGGAGGCCCGGGGACCCAGTACTTC. The rearrangement links TRBV28 to TRBJ2-5, with 10 bases lining up with TRBD2. V lost 8 bases, J lost 7 bases, and 10 bases stayed unmatched. Germline-derived CDR1 and CDR2 are MDHEN and SYDVKM. The CDR3 sequence is 14 residues long.

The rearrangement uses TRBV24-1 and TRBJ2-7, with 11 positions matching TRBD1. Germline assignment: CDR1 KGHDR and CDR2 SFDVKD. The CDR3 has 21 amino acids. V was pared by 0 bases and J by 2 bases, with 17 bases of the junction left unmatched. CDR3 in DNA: TGTGCCACCAGTGATTTGCAAACGGCAGGACAGGGGGCTGCTGTGACCTACGAGCAGTACTTC. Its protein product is CATSDLQTAGQGAAVTYEQYF.

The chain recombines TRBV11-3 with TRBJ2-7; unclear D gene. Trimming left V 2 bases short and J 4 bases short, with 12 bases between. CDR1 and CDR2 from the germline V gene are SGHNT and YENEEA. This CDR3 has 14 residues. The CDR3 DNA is TGTGCCAGCAGCTTATCCCGCGGAGAATACGAGCAGTACTTC. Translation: CASSLSRGEYEQYF.

Here the CDR3 DNA reads TGTGCCAGCAGCGTAGCCCCTAGCCGGGTTAACACCGGGGAGCTGTTTTTT. Amino acid sequence: CASSVAPSRVNTGELFF. The rearrangement links TRBV9 to TRBJ2-2, with a possible D match to TRBD2 (5 bases). Trimming removed 0 bases from V and 2 bases from J, with 14 bases in between. This CDR3 is 17 amino acids long. Germline CDR1 and CDR2: SGDLS and YYNGEE.

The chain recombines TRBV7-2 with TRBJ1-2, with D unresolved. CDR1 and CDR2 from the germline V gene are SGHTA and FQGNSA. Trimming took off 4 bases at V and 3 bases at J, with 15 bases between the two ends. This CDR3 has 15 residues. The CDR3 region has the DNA TGTGCCAGCAGCTACCCGGGCAACCACGACTATGGCTACACCTTC. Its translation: CASSYPGNHDYGYTF.

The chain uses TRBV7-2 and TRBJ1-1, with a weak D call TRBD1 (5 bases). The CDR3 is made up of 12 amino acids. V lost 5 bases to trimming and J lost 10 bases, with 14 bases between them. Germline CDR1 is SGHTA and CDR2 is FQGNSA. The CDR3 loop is CASSQDIRVAFF. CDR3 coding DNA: TGTGCCAGCAGCCAGGACATTCGGGTAGCTTTCTTT.

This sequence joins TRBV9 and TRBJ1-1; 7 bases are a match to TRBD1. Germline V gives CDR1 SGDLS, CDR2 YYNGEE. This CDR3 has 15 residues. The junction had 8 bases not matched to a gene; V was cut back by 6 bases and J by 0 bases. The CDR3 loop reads CASTQGGSLNTEAFF. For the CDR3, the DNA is TGTGCCAGCACCCAGGGGGGGTCTTTGAACACTGAAGCTTTCTTT.

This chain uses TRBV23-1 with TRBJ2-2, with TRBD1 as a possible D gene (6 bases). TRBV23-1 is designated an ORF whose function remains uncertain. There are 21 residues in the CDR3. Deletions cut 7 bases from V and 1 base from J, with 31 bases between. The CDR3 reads CASKPQDGQNSAPLNTGELFF. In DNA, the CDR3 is TGCGCCAGCAAACCTCAGGACGGACAGAACTCTGCCCCCTTGAACACCGGGGAGCTGTTTTTT.

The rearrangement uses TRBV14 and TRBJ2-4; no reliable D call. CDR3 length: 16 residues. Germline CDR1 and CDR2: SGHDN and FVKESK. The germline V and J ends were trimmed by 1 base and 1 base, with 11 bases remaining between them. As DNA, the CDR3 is TGTGCCAGCAGCCAAGTCCCGACGTCCGCCAAAAACATTCAGTACTTC. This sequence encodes CASSQVPTSAKNIQYF.

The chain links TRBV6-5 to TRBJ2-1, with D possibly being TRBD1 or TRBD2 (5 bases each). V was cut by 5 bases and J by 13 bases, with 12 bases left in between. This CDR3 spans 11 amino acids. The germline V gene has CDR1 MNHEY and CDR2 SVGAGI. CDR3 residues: CASSRSGQQFF. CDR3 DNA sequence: TGTGCCAGCAGTCGGTCGGGGCAACAGTTCTTC.

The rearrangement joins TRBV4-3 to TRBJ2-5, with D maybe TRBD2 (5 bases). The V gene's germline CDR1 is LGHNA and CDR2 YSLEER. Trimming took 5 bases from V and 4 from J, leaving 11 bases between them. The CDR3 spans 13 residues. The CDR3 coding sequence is TGCGCCAGCAGCTGGGGAGTGTCAGAGACCCAGTACTTC. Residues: CASSWGVSETQYF.

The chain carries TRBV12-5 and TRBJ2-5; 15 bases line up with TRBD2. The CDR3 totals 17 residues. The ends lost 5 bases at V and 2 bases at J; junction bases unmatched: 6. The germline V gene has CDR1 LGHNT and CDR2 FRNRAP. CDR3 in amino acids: CASGPGLAGGHQETQYF. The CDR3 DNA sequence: TGTGCTAGTGGTCCCGGACTAGCGGGGGGGCATCAAGAGACCCAGTACTTC.

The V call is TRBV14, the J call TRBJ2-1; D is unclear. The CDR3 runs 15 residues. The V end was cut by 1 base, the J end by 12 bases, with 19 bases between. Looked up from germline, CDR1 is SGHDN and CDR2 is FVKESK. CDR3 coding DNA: TGTGCCAGCAGCCAAGGGGCGCTTTTTGTTGGGCTGCAGTTCTTC. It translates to CASSQGALFVGLQFF.

The CDR3 is CASSVDRYSPLHF. Written as DNA, the CDR3 is TGTGCCAGCAGCGTGGACAGATATTCACCCCTCCACTTT. The chain has TRBV12-3 or TRBV12-4 and TRBJ1-6; the D gene is possibly TRBD1 (6 bases). The CDR3 has 13 amino acids. Between the trimmed V and J ends, which lost 6 bases and 8 bases, there was a span of 11 bases.

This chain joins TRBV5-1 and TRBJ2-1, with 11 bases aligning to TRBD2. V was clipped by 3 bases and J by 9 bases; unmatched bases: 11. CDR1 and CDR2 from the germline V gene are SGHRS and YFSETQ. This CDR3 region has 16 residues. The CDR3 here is CASSSSGSGRVTEQFF. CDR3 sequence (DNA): TGCGCCAGCAGCTCCAGTGGTAGCGGGAGGGTCACTGAGCAGTTCTTC.